What follows are 7 T cell receptor beta chains derived from one specimen sequenced in a study of cytomegalovirus exposure and HLA in healthy donors. PCR used 60 Vbeta primers and 13 Jbeta primers. Sequencing used immunoSEQ multiplex PCR; TCRdb keeps in-frame clones, though not all of them. The table shows about 62,000 clones, with about 87% occurring only once. Sequencing input: PBMCs. The receptor set was obtained from a man aged 18 to 29 in good health and CMV-seronegative.

The chain is built from TRBV2 and TRBJ2-7, with TRBD1 identical over 9 bases. With 8 bases clipped from V and 6 bases from J, the junction kept 2 bases outside the gene matches. Germline V gives CDR1 SNHLY, CDR2 FYNNEI. The CDR3 is 11 residues long. DNA of the CDR3: TGTGCCAGCGGGGACAGGGCCGAGCAGTACTTC. Protein sequence: CASGDRAEQYF.

This chain uses TRBV2 with TRBJ1-2; tentative D call: TRBD1 (5 bases). CDR3 length: 13 amino acids. The V end lost 6 bases, the J end lost 8 bases, and 16 bases lay between the germline ends. The germline V gene has CDR1 SNHLY and CDR2 FYNNEI. CDR3 nucleotides: TGTGCCAGCAGGCAGACAGCTCTGAAGGGCTACACCTTC. This codes for CASRQTALKGYTF.

The V and J genes are TRBV28 and TRBJ2-6; D is unclear. V lost 5 bases and J 0 bases, leaving 8 bases between the germline ends. This CDR3 region has 15 residues. The germline CDR1 and CDR2 sequences are MDHEN and SYDVKM. The CDR3 here is CASSDTVSGANVLTF. In DNA, the CDR3 is TGTGCCAGCAGTGATACAGTCTCTGGGGCCAACGTCCTGACTTTC.

The V call is TRBV9, the J call TRBJ1-2, with 12 bases that match TRBD1. Germline-derived CDR1 and CDR2 are SGDLS and YYNGEE. The CDR3 runs to 21 residues. V lost 0 bases to trimming and J lost 3 bases; unmatched junction nucleotides: 18. The CDR3 coding sequence is TGTGCCAGCAGCGTAGCACACCAACCCACGGGACAGGGGGCAGTAGACTATGGCTACACCTTC. Amino acid sequence: CASSVAHQPTGQGAVDYGYTF.

The chain's CDR3 is CASSLAGANTGELFF. DNA for the CDR3: TGTGCCAGCAGCTTGGCGGGGGCGAACACCGGGGAGCTGTTTTTT. This chain uses TRBV7-9 with TRBJ2-2; 7 positions match TRBD2. The germline gives CDR1 SEHNR, CDR2 FQNEAQ (reference sequence). The CDR3 spans 15 residues. The ends lost 3 bases at V and 0 bases at J; junction bases unmatched: 1.

V is TRBV11-3 and J is TRBJ1-3; a weak D match, TRBD1 (6 bases). There are 15 residues in the CDR3. Germline V gene sequence: CDR1 SGHNT, CDR2 YENEEA. V shed 5 bases and J shed 2 bases, with 13 bases lying between them. The CDR3 loop is CASSGRTDAGNTIYF. In DNA form, the CDR3 reads TGTGCCAGCAGCGGACGGACAGACGCTGGAAACACCATATATTTT.

CDR3 nucleotide sequence: TGTGCCAGCAGTCCCCGCGGCACCGGGGAGCTGTTTTTT. Encoded protein: CASSPRGTGELFF. This chain connects TRBV6-7 to TRBJ2-2; D unclear. TRBV6-7 falls under the ORF class, with uncertain function. V gave up 5 bases and J gave up 4 bases, with 8 bases separating them. This CDR3 contains 13 residues.